This T cell receptor beta chain was documented in a study of T cell repertoires in cytomegalovirus infection (dated by TCRdb to 2018 to 2020). For context, the study as a whole: Peptide stimulations targeted recently identified HLA-C-restricted CMV epitopes, whose presentation resists viral immunomodulation, together with well-studied HLA-B-restricted epitopes. The HLA type of each donor mattered for the analysis, because public TCR beta signatures pointed to carriage of CMV infection along with the matching HLA type.

The sample's treatment or condition, from its label and the paper: in vitro stimulation with specific CMV peptide epitopes to enrich CMV-specific T cells. This clonotype was seen more than once but under ten times. Its specific antigen is unknown. The sample holds no much larger clone one base away, and base qualities are not on file. Taken from cysteine to phenylalanine, the CDR3 has 13 residues. The DNA shown is the 39-base CDR3, in frame from base 1. The V and J ends are trimmed by 5 bases and 7 bases, leaving 12 bases between them. The investigation overall reported the following: Cumulative frequency of public TCR beta family members discriminated carriers of CMV infection plus the relevant HLA type in this cohort and an independent roughly 330-donor cohort. In the ex vivo response, HLA-C-restricted CMV-specific TCR beta clonotypes were dominant, and in two of eight donors the single most frequent clonotype came from this HLA-C-restricted group.

TCRdb lists the instrument as Illumina HiSeq 1500. The public sequencing data were trimmed at Q25 with fastp and processed into clonotypes with MiXCR by TCRdb, which kept only in-frame beta chains. For every CDR3 protein sequence, its rows merge into one entry that carries the most common genes and DNA. Counted in this sample were approximately 300,000 distinct CDR3 sequences; 20% to 30% of them appeared once. More than 10% of the sample is in the top ten clones. The sequence joins TRBV7-1 to TRBJ1-3, with the D gene call left open. TRBV7-1 is an ORF, with its function uncertain. Sequenced here: cultured PBMCs, sampled from culture after CMV antigen stimulation. This TCR was recovered from a human donor in good health (CMV status not recorded). Some clones in this sample may be carry-over from other donors' samples. The nucleotide sequence reads TGTGCCAGCAGCCACCGGGCGAGGAACACCATATATTTT. Translated, this gives CASSHRARNTIYF.